One and the same sample provided the 2 T cell receptor beta chains below, sequenced in a study of OX40 agonist ivuxolimab in advanced cancers. Libraries were prepared by immunoSEQ multiplex PCR; TCRdb keeps only in-frame clonotypes and omits some of them. The sample carries around 65,000 clones, around 90% recorded once. The sample consisted of CD4+ or CD8+ T cells sorted from blood, taken in a trial of the OX40 agonist ivuxolimab. The receptors here all came from an adult with an advanced solid tumor such as melanoma, head and neck, liver or kidney cancer.

V is TRBV10-3 and J is TRBJ1-4; D possibly corresponds to TRBD1 (6 bases). The CDR3 is made up of 14 amino acids. Trimming removed 3 bases at V and 5 bases at J, with 10 bases between. The germline CDR1 and CDR2 sequences are ENHRY and SYGVKD. CDR3 sequence reads: CAISDRTGNEKLFF. CDR3 DNA sequence: TGTGCCATCAGTGACCGTACAGGGAATGAAAAACTGTTTTTT.

CDR3 sequence reads: CASSLQQGSEAFF. CDR3 nucleotide sequence: TGTGCCAGCAGCTTACAACAGGGGTCTGAAGCTTTCTTT. The V and J genes are TRBV7-2 and TRBJ1-1, with TRBD1 identical over 7 bases. This CDR3 contains 13 residues. Trimming at V came to 2 bases and at J to 6 bases, leaving 3 bases not matched to a gene. Germline values: CDR1 SGHTA, CDR2 FQGNSA.